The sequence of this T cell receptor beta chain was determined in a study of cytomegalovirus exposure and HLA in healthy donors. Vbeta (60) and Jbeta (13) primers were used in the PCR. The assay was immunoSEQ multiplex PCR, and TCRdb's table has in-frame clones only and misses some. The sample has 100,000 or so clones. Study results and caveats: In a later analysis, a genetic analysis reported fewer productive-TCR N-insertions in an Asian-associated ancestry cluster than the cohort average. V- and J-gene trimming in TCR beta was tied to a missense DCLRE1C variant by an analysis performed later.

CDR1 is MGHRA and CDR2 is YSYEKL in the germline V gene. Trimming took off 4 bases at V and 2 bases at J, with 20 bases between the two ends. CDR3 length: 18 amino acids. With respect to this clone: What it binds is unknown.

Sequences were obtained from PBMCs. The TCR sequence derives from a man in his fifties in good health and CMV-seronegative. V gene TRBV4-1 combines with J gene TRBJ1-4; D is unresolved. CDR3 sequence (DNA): TGCGCCAGCAGCCCCACCTCCTGGCTCAAACGTACTAATGAAAAACTGTTTTTT. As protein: CASSPTSWLKRTNEKLFF.